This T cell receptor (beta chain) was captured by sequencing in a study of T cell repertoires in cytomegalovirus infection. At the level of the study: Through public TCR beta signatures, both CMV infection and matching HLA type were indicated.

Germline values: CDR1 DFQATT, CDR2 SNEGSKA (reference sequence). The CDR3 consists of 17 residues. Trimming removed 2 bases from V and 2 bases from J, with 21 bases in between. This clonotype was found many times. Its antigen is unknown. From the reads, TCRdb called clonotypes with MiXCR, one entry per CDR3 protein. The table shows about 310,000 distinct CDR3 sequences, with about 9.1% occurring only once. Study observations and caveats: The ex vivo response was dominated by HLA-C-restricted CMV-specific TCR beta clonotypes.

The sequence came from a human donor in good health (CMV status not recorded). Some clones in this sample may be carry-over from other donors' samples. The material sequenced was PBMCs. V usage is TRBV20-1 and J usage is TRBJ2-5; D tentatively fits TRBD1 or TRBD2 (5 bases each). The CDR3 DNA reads TGCAGTGCTAGACCCAGTCTTGGGGGTCTATGGCAAGAGACCCAGTACTTC. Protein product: CSARPSLGGLWQETQYF.